A selection of T cell receptor beta chains follows, all from one sample in a study of early T cells in non-severe SARS-CoV-2 infection. TCRdb reanalysed the 5' RACE reads using MiXCR and keeps one entry per CDR3 protein. The sample holds approximately 120,000 distinct CDR3 sequences, 14% to 15% seen once. Material for sequencing was whole blood. The receptors were gathered from an adult who was a healthcare worker with PCR-confirmed SARS-CoV-2 infection or an uninfected control (not recorded which). The CDR3 runs from the conserved cysteine through the conserved F or W.

v_gene: TRBV3-1
CDR3aa: CASSPRGVSSYEQYF

v_gene: TRBV6-1
CDR3aa: CASMTQDREPPYGYTF

v_gene: TRBV18
CDR3aa: CASSNQGQLNTEAFF

v_gene: TRBV20-1
CDR3aa: CSGMHPGASGYTF

v_gene: TRBV3-1
CDR3aa: CASSRGTSVTDTQYF

v_gene: TRBV9
CDR3aa: CASSLDRDRYYGYTF

v_gene: TRBV13
CDR3aa: CASSHTSGLGNEQFF

v_gene: TRBV30
CDR3aa: CVWRGQPGNTIYF

v_gene: TRBV5-1
CDR3aa: CASSFNSLAAMYQETQYF

v_gene: TRBV7-9
CDR3aa: CASSERAGGNTGELFF

v_gene: TRBV3-1
CDR3aa: CASSQALGTEAFF

v_gene: TRBV20-1
CDR3aa: CSARAPGPQDSRTF

v_gene: TRBV14
CDR3aa: CASSQLPGAAEAFF

v_gene: TRBV18
CDR3aa: CASFSQSPRSNEQFF

v_gene: TRBV29-1
CDR3aa: CSVGGGYTEAFF

v_gene: TRBV12-3/TRBV12-4
CDR3aa: CASSFERGLGGADTQYF

v_gene: TRBV2
CDR3aa: CASSGGGQGAYGYTF

v_gene: TRBV12-3/TRBV12-4
CDR3aa: CASTLGAYGYTF

v_gene: TRBV5-1
CDR3aa: CASSPPALNTEAFF

v_gene: TRBV4-2
CDR3aa: CASSLHWDRGSEQYF